What follows are 25 T cell receptor beta chains derived from one specimen sequenced in a study of blood T cell repertoires in COVID-19. Data came from immunoSEQ multiplex PCR; TCRdb stores just in-frame clones and leaves some out. This sample carries about 140,000 clones, roughly 89% of them seen once, and the ten largest clones take about 4.1%. Sequencing was done on a sample of peripheral blood. The source of these receptors is a woman aged 40 to 49 with acute or convalescent COVID-19.

This chain joins TRBV19 and TRBJ2-1; 7 bases agree with TRBD2. The length of the CDR3 is 16 residues. CDR1 and CDR2 (germline): LNHDA, SQIVND (reference sequence). V was clipped by 2 bases and J by 5 bases; unmatched bases: 9. The CDR3 here is CASSIFFLGRDNEQFF. CDR3 nucleotides: TGTGCCAGTAGTATATTCTTTTTGGGGAGGGACAATGAGCAGTTCTTC.

The V gene is TRBV5-1, the J gene TRBJ2-7, with D tentatively TRBD2 (6 bases). CDR1 and CDR2 (germline): SGHRS, YFSETQ. The CDR3 sequence is 13 residues long. Deletions cut 2 bases from V and 4 bases from J, with 10 bases between. CDR3 region: CASSFGTGYEQYF. CDR3 coding DNA: TGCGCCAGCAGCTTTGGGACTGGATACGAGCAGTACTTC.

This chain connects TRBV27 to TRBJ2-7; D is perhaps TRBD1 (5 bases). Germline loops: CDR1 MNHEY, CDR2 SMNVEV (reference sequence). CDR3 length equals 15 residues. V shed 6 bases and J shed 3 bases, with 18 bases lying between them. CDR3 DNA sequence: TGTGCCAGCAGAACTCTCCGACAGCCAATCTACGAGCAGTACTTC. Encoded protein: CASRTLRQPIYEQYF.

The table lists this clone with a count of one. The chain is built from TRBV30 and TRBJ1-1, with D perhaps TRBD1 (5 bases). Per germline, CDR1 GTSNPN and CDR2 SVGIG (reference sequence). V was cut by 2 bases and J by 5 bases, with 15 bases left in between. The length of the CDR3 is 14 residues. The CDR3 is CAWSYRSPPTEAFF. CDR3 bases: TGTGCCTGGAGTTACAGGTCACCACCTACTGAAGCTTTCTTT.

This clone came up once. V and J are TRBV7-3 and TRBJ2-6; unclear D gene. The CDR3 runs 16 residues. V shed 0 bases and J shed 0 bases, with 6 bases lying between them. Germline CDR1 reads SGHTA; CDR2 reads FQGTGA. The CDR3 region has the DNA TGTGCCAGCAGCTTAACAAGGAGCTCTGGGGCCAACGTCCTGACTTTC. The encoded protein is CASSLTRSSGANVLTF.

The V and J genes are TRBV7-2 and TRBJ1-3; TRBD1 matches at 7 bases. The CDR3 is 14 amino acids. Germline loops: CDR1 SGHTA, CDR2 FQGNSA. J lost 2 bases, V lost 3 bases, and 1 base had no gene match. The chain's CDR3 is CASSFGQAGNTIYF. The CDR3 nucleotides read TGTGCCAGCAGCTTCGGACAGGCTGGAAACACCATATATTTT.

V usage is TRBV6-5 and J usage is TRBJ1-1; 7 bases match TRBD1. The CDR3 has 13 residues. V lost 7 bases, J lost 1 base, and 3 bases stayed unmatched. Germline-derived CDR1 and CDR2 are MNHEY and SVGAGI. CDR3: CASNRGRNTEAFF. DNA of the CDR3: TGTGCCAGCAACAGGGGAAGGAACACTGAAGCTTTCTTT.

The CDR3 protein is CASSLDRYQYEQYF. CDR3 bases: TGTGCCAGCAGCTTAGACAGGTACCAGTACGAGCAGTACTTC. This chain joins TRBV7-8 and TRBJ2-7, with D perhaps matching TRBD1 (5 bases). Between the trimmed V and J ends, which lost 1 base and 4 bases, there was a span of 11 bases. The V gene's germline CDR1 is SGHVS and CDR2 FQNEAQ. The CDR3 has 14 amino acids. Supplemented by reference TRBV7-8 and TRBJ2-7, the full variable domain reads GAGVSQSPRYKVAKRGQDVALRCDPISGHVSLFWYQQALGQGPEFLTYFQNEAQLDKSGLPSDRFFAERPEGSVSTLKIQRTQQEDSAVYLCASSLDRYQYEQYFGPGTRLTVT.

The CDR3 DNA is TGCGCCAGCAGCTTCGGCAAAGGACTGCTGGGATATGGCTACACCTTC. This translates into CASSFGKGLLGYGYTF. The chain carries TRBV5-1 and TRBJ1-2; D not certain. Germline loops: CDR1 SGHRS, CDR2 YFSETQ. The V and J ends lost 2 bases and 5 bases respectively, with 19 bases between them. CDR3 length equals 16 residues.

This chain uses TRBV4-3 with TRBJ2-1; D is undetermined. CDR3 length equals 16 residues. V lost 0 bases to trimming and J lost 4 bases, with 13 bases between them. The V gene's germline CDR1 is LGHNA and CDR2 YSLEER. The CDR3 coding sequence is TGCGCCAGCAGCCAAGATCGACACGGTGGGTACAATGAGCAGTTCTTC. It encodes CASSQDRHGGYNEQFF.

The gene calls are TRBV7-6 and TRBJ2-7, with 7 positions matching TRBD1. CDR1 is SGHVS, CDR2 FNYEAQ, per germline. The CDR3 is 14 amino acids. V lost 5 bases and J lost 5; bases outside the gene matches: 9. The CDR3 coding sequence is TGTGCCAGCAGCCCCAGACAGGGCCCGAACGAGCAGTACTTC. Protein: CASSPRQGPNEQYF.

The rearrangement joins TRBV5-6 to TRBJ1-2, with D tentatively TRBD1 (5 bases). This CDR3 has 14 amino acids. V was clipped by 0 bases and J by 13 bases, with 19 bases between them. Germline CDR1 and CDR2: SGHDT and YYEEEE. The CDR3 here is CASSLANGGGSATF. The CDR3 region has the DNA TGTGCCAGCAGCTTGGCCAATGGCGGGGGAAGCGCCACCTTC.

The J gene is TRBJ1-2, the V gene TRBV3-1 (or the pseudogene TRBV3-2); D might be TRBD1 (6 bases). V was pared by 4 bases and J by 5 bases, with 14 bases between. CDR1 and CDR2 from the germline V gene are LGHDT and YNNKEL (reference sequence). This CDR3 contains 14 residues. CDR3: CASSLGAASYGYTF. Written as DNA, the CDR3 is TGTGCCAGCAGCCTGGGGGCAGCTAGTTATGGCTACACCTTC.

Remarks on this clone: One end of the junction is discordant with germline, which a read error may explain. The chain combines TRBV3-1 (or the pseudogene TRBV3-2) with TRBJ1-1, with 8 positions matching TRBD1. The germline V gene encodes CDR1 LGHDT and CDR2 YNNKEL (reference sequence). CDR3 size: 13 residues. For the CDR3, the DNA is TGTGCCAGCAGCCATGTCTCCGGGACAGGTTACCTCTTT. The encoded protein is CASSHVSGTGYLF.

CDR3 nucleotides: TGTGCCAGCTCAGGGGACTTCCACACTGAAGCTTTCTTT. Translated: CASSGDFHTEAFF. The gene calls are TRBV18 and TRBJ1-1, with a tentative D call TRBD1 (5 bases). The ends were cut back, 5 bases at V and 3 bases at J, with 10 bases in the middle. CDR1 and CDR2 (germline): KGHSH, LQKENI. The CDR3 consists of 13 residues.

About this clone itself: Other DNA sequences in this specimen translate into the identical CDR3. The chain is built from TRBV6-5 and TRBJ1-6; the match to TRBD1 covers 7 bases. Germline CDR1 MNHEY, CDR2 SVGAGI. Unmatched junction bases numbered 5, after V lost 0 bases and J lost 6 bases. The CDR3 extends over 16 amino acids. Here the CDR3 DNA reads TGTGCCAGCAGTTACTCCAGGGACAGCTTTAATTCACCCCTCCACTTT. Protein product: CASSYSRDSFNSPLHF.

The V and J genes are TRBV15 and TRBJ2-1; 8 bases align to TRBD2. This CDR3 spans 14 amino acids. V lost 1 base and J lost 6; bases outside the gene matches: 2. CDR1 is LNHNV, CDR2 YYDKDF, per germline (reference sequence). The CDR3 DNA sequence: TGTGCCACCAGCAGAGTCGGGACTAGCAATGAGCAGTTCTTC. This sequence encodes CATSRVGTSNEQFF.

The chain couples TRBV6-2 or TRBV6-3 to TRBJ2-7; TRBD2 might be the D (6 bases). CDR1 and CDR2 (germline): MNHEY, SVGEGT. The CDR3 loop spans 12 amino acids. With 5 bases removed from V and 6 bases from J, the gap between germline ends came to 11 bases. As DNA, the CDR3 is TGTGCCAGCAGTCAACTAGCTCGCGAGCAGTACTTC. This encodes CASSQLAREQYF.

The gene calls are TRBV18 and TRBJ1-1, with a possible D match to TRBD1 (5 bases). Trimming stripped 6 bases from V and 7 bases from J, with 12 bases between. CDR3 length: 12 amino acids. Germline loops: CDR1 KGHSH, CDR2 LQKENI. CDR3: CASSNQGNEAFF. The CDR3 DNA sequence: TGTGCCAGCTCCAACCAGGGAAATGAAGCTTTCTTT.

The chain is built from TRBV29-1 and TRBJ1-2, with D maybe TRBD1 (6 bases). V was trimmed by 6 bases and J by 4 bases, leaving 18 bases between them. From germline, CDR1 is SQVTM and CDR2 ANQGSEA. The CDR3 extends over 14 amino acids. For the CDR3, the DNA is TGCAGCGTCACGGGGGGGCGCCCCTCCTATGGCTACACCTTC. It codes for CSVTGGRPSYGYTF.

For the CDR3, the DNA is TGCGCCAGCAGCCCTACTACTAGCGGGTACACAGATACGCAGTATTTT. Its protein product is CASSPTTSGYTDTQYF. The V gene is TRBV5-1, the J gene TRBJ2-3; 9 bases match TRBD2. Germline V lookup: CDR1 SGHRS, CDR2 YFSETQ. The CDR3 is 16 amino acids. With V trimmed by 4 bases and J by 2 bases, 8 bases remained unmatched.

The genes are TRBV4-3 and TRBJ2-2; 7 nucleotides align to TRBD1. J lost 3 bases, V lost 4 bases, and 8 bases had no gene match. This CDR3 spans 16 amino acids. Looked up from germline, CDR1 is LGHNA and CDR2 is YSLEER. CDR3 in DNA: TGCGCCAGCAGCCTCCTCCGGGACAGTGACACCGGGGAGCTGTTTTTT. Its protein is CASSLLRDSDTGELFF.

This clone was counted once. The V gene is TRBV14, the J gene TRBJ1-1; no firm D call. The V end was cut by 4 bases, the J end by 7 bases, with 13 bases between. Germline V CDR1 and CDR2: SGHDN, FVKESK. The CDR3 spans 13 residues. The CDR3 DNA reads TGTGCCAGCAGCCCTACGAGGATAGGTGAAGCTTTCTTT. Residues: CASSPTRIGEAFF.

This clone occurred once. V and J are TRBV2 and TRBJ2-3; D may be TRBD1 (5 bases). V was shortened by 4 bases and J by 2 bases, with 10 bases between the two germline ends. CDR1 is SNHLY and CDR2 is FYNNEI in the germline V gene. There are 14 residues in the CDR3. Here the CDR3 DNA reads TGTGCCAGCAGTGTATCTGGGGCCACAGATACGCAGTATTTT. This translates into CASSVSGATDTQYF.

The rearrangement links TRBV19 to TRBJ2-7; the match to TRBD1 covers 9 bases. CDR1 and CDR2 from the germline V gene are LNHDA and SQIVND (reference sequence). The V and J ends lost 5 bases and 2 bases, in that order; junction bases with no gene match: 7. This CDR3 contains 15 residues. The chain's CDR3 is CASSSPGQGPYEQYF. Written as DNA, the CDR3 is TGTGCCAGTAGTTCCCCGGGACAGGGACCCTACGAGCAGTACTTC.